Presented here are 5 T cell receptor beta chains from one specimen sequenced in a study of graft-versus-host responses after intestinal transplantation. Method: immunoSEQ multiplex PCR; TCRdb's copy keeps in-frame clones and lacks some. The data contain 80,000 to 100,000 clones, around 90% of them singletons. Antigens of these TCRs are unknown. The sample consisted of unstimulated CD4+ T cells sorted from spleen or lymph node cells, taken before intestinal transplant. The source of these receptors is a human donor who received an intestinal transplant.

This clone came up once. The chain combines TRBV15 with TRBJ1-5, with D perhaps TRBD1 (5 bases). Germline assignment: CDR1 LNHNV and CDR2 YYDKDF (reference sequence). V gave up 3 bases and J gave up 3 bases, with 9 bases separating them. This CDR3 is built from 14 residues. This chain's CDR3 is CATSRDTYNQPQHF. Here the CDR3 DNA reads TGTGCCACCAGCAGGGACACCTACAATCAGCCCCAGCATTTT.

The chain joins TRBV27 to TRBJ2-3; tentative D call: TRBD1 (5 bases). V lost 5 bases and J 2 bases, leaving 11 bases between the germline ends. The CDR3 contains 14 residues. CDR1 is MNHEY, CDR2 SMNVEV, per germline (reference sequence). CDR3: CASSPGLYTDTQYF. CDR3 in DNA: TGTGCCAGCAGTCCAGGGCTTTACACAGATACGCAGTATTTT.

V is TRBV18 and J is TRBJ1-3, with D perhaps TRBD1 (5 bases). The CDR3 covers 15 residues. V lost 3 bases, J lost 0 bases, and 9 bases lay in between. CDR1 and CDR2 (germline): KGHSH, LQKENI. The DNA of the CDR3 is TGTGCCAGCTCACCCAGGGCCTCCTCTGGAAACACCATATATTTT. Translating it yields CASSPRASSGNTIYF.

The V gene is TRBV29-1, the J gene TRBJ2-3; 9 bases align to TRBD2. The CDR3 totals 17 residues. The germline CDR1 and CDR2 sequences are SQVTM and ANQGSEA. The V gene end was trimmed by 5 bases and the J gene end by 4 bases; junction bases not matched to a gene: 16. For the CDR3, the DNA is TGCAGCGTTCCTACGGTGCGGGGGGGCCTCGGTGCAGATACGCAGTATTTT. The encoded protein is CSVPTVRGGLGADTQYF.

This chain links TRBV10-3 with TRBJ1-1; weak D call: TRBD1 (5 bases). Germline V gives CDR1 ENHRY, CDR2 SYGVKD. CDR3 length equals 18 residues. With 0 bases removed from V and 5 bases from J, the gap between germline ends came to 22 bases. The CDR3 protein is CAISESGLADGGKTEAFF. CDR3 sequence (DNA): TGTGCCATCAGTGAGTCAGGATTAGCGGACGGGGGGAAGACTGAAGCTTTCTTT.